The 17 T cell receptor beta chains below come from one sample, sequenced in a study of T cells expressing NK-cell markers. TCRdb derives one entry per CDR3 protein from the 5' RACE reads, leaving out DNA. The sample includes roughly 150,000 distinct CDR3 sequences. Input material: blood T cells: a sorted CD56 or NKG2C T cell subset, CD4+ or CD8+ T cells, or bulk PBMC T cells (not recorded which). All receptors derive from a woman aged 18-70 years in good health.

The chain uses TRBV9 and TRBJ1-6; the TCRdb D gene call, TRBD1, has no DNA to confirm it. Per germline, CDR1 SGDLS and CDR2 YYNGEE. This CDR3 has 15 amino acids. The CDR3 loop reads CASSVGGDMKSPLHF.

The V call is TRBV5-1, the J call TRBJ2-1; the TRBD1 assignment by TCRdb is unverifiable without DNA. Germline assignment: CDR1 SGHRS and CDR2 YFSETQ. The CDR3 is 13 residues long. This CDR3 reads CASRLPGDNEQFF.

The V call is TRBV20-1, the J call TRBJ1-1; the TCRdb call, TRBD1, lacks DNA for checking. CDR1 and CDR2 from the germline V gene are DFQATT and SNEGSKA (reference sequence). There are 15 residues in the CDR3. The CDR3 region is CSARDRQGLNTEAFF.

This chain joins TRBV2 and TRBJ1-2; TCRdb proposes TRBD1, but this gene call is untestable without DNA. There are 15 residues in the CDR3. Germline V CDR1 and CDR2: SNHLY, FYNNEI. CDR3 sequence reads: CASSEVAGVNYGYTF.

The V gene is TRBV6-1, the J gene TRBJ1-1. The length of the CDR3 is 14 residues. Germline CDR1 MNHNS, CDR2 SASEGT. This CDR3 reads CASSQDAYGTEAFF.

The chain is built from TRBV13 and TRBJ2-2; no DNA is available, so the TRBD1 call from TCRdb remains unchecked. CDR3 length equals 15 residues. Germline CDR1 PRHDT, CDR2 FYEKMQ (reference sequence). The CDR3 is CASSSGQIITGELFF.

CDR3 amino acids: CASSTRQGAGNEQFF. The chain employs TRBV7-9 and TRBJ2-1; TCRdb picks TRBD1, but there is no DNA to check that call. The CDR3 totals 15 residues. Germline V lookup: CDR1 SEHNR, CDR2 FQNEAQ (reference sequence).

CDR3: CASSPSEHPNEKLFF. The chain combines TRBV5-1 with TRBJ1-4. Germline assignment: CDR1 SGHRS and CDR2 YFSETQ. CDR3 size: 15 residues.

The chain is built from TRBV9 and TRBJ2-5; with no DNA, the TCRdb D assignment of TRBD1 cannot be verified. The CDR3 is made up of 16 amino acids. CDR1 is SGDLS, CDR2 YYNGEE, per germline. The CDR3 reads CASSPTGTGVEETQYF.

The gene calls are TRBV27 and TRBJ2-7; the D call from TCRdb, TRBD2, cannot be confirmed without DNA. CDR1 is MNHEY, CDR2 SMNVEV, per germline (reference sequence). This CDR3 contains 12 residues. The CDR3: CASSLEGSEQYF.

The chain carries TRBV12-3 or TRBV12-4 and TRBJ1-2; the D gene TCRdb calls, TRBD1, cannot be checked with no DNA. CDR3 length: 14 residues. CDR3 in amino acids: CASSDPPGQYGYTF.

The J gene is TRBJ2-7, the V gene TRBV7-2; TCRdb's D gene call, TRBD1, goes unchecked for lack of DNA. The length of the CDR3 is 14 residues. CDR1 and CDR2 from the germline V gene are SGHTA and FQGNSA. The CDR3 is CASSLVGNHYEQYF.

The rearrangement joins TRBV6-1 to TRBJ1-1; TCRdb's assignment of TRBD1 cannot be checked, as there is no DNA. The CDR3 length is 14 residues. Germline CDR1 MNHNS, CDR2 SASEGT. The CDR3 spells CASRRPRANTEAFF.

The chain has TRBV2 and TRBJ2-1. This CDR3 contains 12 residues. The V gene's germline CDR1 is SNHLY and CDR2 FYNNEI. The CDR3 region is CASGIFYNEQFF.

The chain joins TRBV6-5 to TRBJ1-5. This CDR3 comprises 12 residues. Germline values: CDR1 MNHEY, CDR2 SVGAGI. The CDR3 is CASRRQGQPQHF.

V and J are TRBV5-5 and TRBJ1-4; as DNA is missing, the TRBD1 call by TCRdb cannot be tested. The length of the CDR3 is 15 residues. The germline gives CDR1 SGHKS, CDR2 YYEKEE (reference sequence). CDR3 loop: CASSPRTGWDEKLFF.

The genes are TRBV5-1 and TRBJ2-1; TCRdb's assignment of TRBD2 cannot be checked, as there is no DNA. From germline, CDR1 is SGHRS and CDR2 YFSETQ. The CDR3 covers 16 residues. The CDR3 sequence is CASSFLGLAGRNEQFF.